This TCR beta chain emerged from a study of blood T cells in healthy people across ages. With regard to this clonotype: No antigen is known for it.

Primed by a sample-barcoded 5' primer and a J-beta primer mix, a second PCR proceeded for about 7 to 12 cycles. Researchers report that each sample yielded at least 2.5 million CDR3-containing paired-end reads. TCRdb called the 5' RACE reads again in MiXCR, with one record for every CDR3 protein. The sample yields fewer than 800,000 distinct CDR3 sequences, more than 20% seen once. Study-wide results and caveats: With naive T cell percentage, TCR beta diversity showed a strong correlation.

Samples had at least 7 million PBMCs isolated from them. V shed 5 bases and J shed 5 bases, with 19 bases lying between them. Germline values: CDR1 SGHVS, CDR2 FQNEAQ. The CDR3 contains 15 residues. These data also featured in a second study, about T cells of mothers and their children. That source notes: Three healthy Caucasian mothers and their six children were the donors.

Specimen: blood. This clonotype originated in a boy between 10 and 17 years old in good health. The rearrangement uses TRBV7-8 and TRBJ2-7; D is perhaps TRBD1 or TRBD2 (5 bases each). Here the CDR3 DNA reads TGTGCCAGCAGCAAAAGGTGGGGGAATAATGACGAGCAGTACTTC. Its translation is CASSKRWGNNDEQYF.